This T cell receptor (beta chain) was documented in a study of T cell changes during pregnancy in multiple sclerosis. The CDR3 has 17 residues. Germline V lookup: CDR1 SGHNT, CDR2 YYREEE (reference sequence). V gave up 2 bases and J gave up 0 bases, with 12 bases separating them. Sequencing used immunoSEQ multiplex PCR; TCRdb keeps in-frame clones, though not all of them. The table lists more than 95,000 clones, roughly 92% of them singletons. The chain combines TRBV5-4 with TRBJ2-6; D not resolved. This receptor was obtained from a female donor with multiple sclerosis, enrolled in a pregnancy study. Specimen: peripheral blood, collected after pregnancy. CDR3 in amino acids: CASSLSGWFSGANVLTF. CDR3 bases: TGTGCCAGCAGCTTATCAGGTTGGTTCTCTGGGGCCAACGTCCTGACTTTC.